The entry that follows covers one TCR beta chain sequence. Germline CDR1 and CDR2: SGHTA and FQGNSA. The V and J ends lost 5 bases and 8 bases, in that order; junction bases with no gene match: 8. The CDR3 runs to 14 residues. This entry belongs to a study of cytomegalovirus exposure and HLA in healthy donors. The study ran its PCR with 60 Vbeta and 13 Jbeta primers. The data were produced by immunoSEQ multiplex PCR, yet TCRdb's version contains in-frame clones alone and is incomplete. The sample lists 35,000 to 50,000 clones; 64% were seen once. The source is a human donor in good health. The J gene is TRBJ2-1, the V gene TRBV7-2; 8 bases line up with TRBD1. The sequenced material came from PBMCs. CDR3 in DNA: TGTGCCAGCAGCGGAGGGACAGGTATACATGAGCAGTTCTTC. Translating it yields CASSGGTGIHEQFF.